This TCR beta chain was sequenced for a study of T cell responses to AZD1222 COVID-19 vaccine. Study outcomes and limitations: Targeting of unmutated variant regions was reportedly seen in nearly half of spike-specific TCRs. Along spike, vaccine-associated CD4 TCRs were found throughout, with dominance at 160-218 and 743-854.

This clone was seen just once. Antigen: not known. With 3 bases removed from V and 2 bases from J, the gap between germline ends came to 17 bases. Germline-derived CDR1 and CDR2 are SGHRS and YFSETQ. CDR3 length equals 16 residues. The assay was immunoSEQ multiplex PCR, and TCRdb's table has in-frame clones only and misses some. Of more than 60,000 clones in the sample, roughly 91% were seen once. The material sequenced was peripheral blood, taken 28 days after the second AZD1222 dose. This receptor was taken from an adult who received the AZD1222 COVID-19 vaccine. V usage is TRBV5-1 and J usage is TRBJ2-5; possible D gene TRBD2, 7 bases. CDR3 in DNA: TGCGCCAGCAGCTCGGGGGGCTTGGGAGGGCAAGAGACCCAGTACTTC. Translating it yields CASSSGGLGGQETQYF. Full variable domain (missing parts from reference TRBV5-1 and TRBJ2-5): KAGVTQTPRYLIKTRGQQVTLSCSPISGHRSVSWYQQTPGQGLQFLFEYFSETQRNKGNFPGRFSGRQFSNSRSEMNVSTLELGDSALYLCASSSGGLGGQETQYFGPGTRLLVL.